This T cell receptor (beta chain) was profiled in a study of blood T cell repertoires in COVID-19. Study-level information: The cDNA or gDNA used as material had been derived from T cells, B-cell-depleted T cells, or PBMCs.

Seattle's cohort entered during active infection and was followed longitudinally. Clones were read by immunoSEQ multiplex PCR, and TCRdb kept only the in-frame ones, dropping some. The sample contains around 210,000 clones, less than 85% of which appear only once. The CDR3 loop spans 12 amino acids. The sequenced sample was peripheral blood. The sequence was collected from a woman aged 80 or older with COVID-19, enrolled during active disease. The rearrangement uses TRBV21-1 and TRBJ2-2; the DNA was not used to check the table's D call, TRBD2. TRBV21-1 is deemed a pseudogene. The CDR3 here is CARGWRGRELFF. In DNA form, the CDR3 reads TGTGCCAGGGGATGGAGGGGTCGGGAGCTGTTTTTT.